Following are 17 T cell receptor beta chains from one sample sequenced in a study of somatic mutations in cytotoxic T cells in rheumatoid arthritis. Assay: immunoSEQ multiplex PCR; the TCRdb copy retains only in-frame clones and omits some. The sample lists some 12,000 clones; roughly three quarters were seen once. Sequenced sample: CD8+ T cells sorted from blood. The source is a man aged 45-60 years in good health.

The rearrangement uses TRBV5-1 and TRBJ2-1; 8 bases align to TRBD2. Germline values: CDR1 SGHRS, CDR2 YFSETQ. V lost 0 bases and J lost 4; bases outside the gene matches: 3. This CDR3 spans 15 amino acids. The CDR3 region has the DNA TGCGCCAGCAGCTTGGCTGCGGGGGGATACAATGAGCAGTTCTTC. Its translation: CASSLAAGGYNEQFF.

Here the CDR3 reads CASSLDGGFYQPQHF. In DNA form, the CDR3 reads TGTGCCAGCAGCTTAGATGGGGGGTTCTATCAGCCCCAGCATTTT. The rearrangement uses TRBV11-2 and TRBJ1-5; D perhaps matches TRBD1 (5 bases). CDR3 length equals 15 residues. V was shortened by 0 bases and J by 5 bases, with 11 bases between the two germline ends. Germline CDR1 reads SGHAT; CDR2 reads FQNNGV.

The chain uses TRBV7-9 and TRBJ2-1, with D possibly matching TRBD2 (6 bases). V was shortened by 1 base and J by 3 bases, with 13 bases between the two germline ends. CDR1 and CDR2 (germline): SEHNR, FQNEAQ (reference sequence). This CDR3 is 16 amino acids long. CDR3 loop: CASSLDTSHLYNEQFF. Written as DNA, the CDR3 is TGTGCCAGCAGCTTAGATACTAGCCATCTCTACAATGAGCAGTTCTTC.

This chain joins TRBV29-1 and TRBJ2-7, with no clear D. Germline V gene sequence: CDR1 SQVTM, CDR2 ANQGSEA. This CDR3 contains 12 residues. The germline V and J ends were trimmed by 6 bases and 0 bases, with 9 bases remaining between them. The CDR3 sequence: CSVQLSSYEQYF. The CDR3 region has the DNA TGCAGCGTACAGCTAAGCTCCTACGAGCAGTACTTC.

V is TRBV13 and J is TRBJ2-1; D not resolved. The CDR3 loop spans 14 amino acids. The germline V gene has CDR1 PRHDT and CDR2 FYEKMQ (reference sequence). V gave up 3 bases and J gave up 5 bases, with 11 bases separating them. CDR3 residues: CASSFLQTNNEQFF. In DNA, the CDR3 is TGTGCCAGCAGCTTCTTGCAGACCAACAATGAGCAGTTCTTC.

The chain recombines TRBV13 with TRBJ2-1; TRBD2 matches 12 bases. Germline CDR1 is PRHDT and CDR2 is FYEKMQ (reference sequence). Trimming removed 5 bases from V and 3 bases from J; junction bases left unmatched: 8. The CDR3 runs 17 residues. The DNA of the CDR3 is TGTGCCAGCAGCCCCGTGGGACTAGCGGGCCTCTACAATGAGCAGTTCTTC. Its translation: CASSPVGLAGLYNEQFF. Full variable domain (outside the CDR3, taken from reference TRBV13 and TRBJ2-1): AAGVIQSPRHLIKEKRETATLKCYPIPRHDTVYWYQQGPGQDPQFLISFYEKMQSDKGSIPDRFSAQQFSDYHSELNMSSLELGDSALYFCASSPVGLAGLYNEQFFGPGTRLTVL.

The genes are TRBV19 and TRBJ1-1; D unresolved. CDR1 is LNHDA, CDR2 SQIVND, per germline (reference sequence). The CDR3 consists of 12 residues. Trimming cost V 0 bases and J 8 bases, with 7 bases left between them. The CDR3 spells CASSIEPLEAFF. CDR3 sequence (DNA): TGTGCCAGTAGTATAGAACCCCTAGAAGCTTTCTTT.

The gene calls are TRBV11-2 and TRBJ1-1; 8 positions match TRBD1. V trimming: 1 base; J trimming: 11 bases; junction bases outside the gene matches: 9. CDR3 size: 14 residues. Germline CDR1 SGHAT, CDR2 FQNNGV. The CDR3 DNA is TGTGCCAGCAGCTTAGGACAGGGGCCACAGGGGGCTTTCTTT. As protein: CASSLGQGPQGAFF.

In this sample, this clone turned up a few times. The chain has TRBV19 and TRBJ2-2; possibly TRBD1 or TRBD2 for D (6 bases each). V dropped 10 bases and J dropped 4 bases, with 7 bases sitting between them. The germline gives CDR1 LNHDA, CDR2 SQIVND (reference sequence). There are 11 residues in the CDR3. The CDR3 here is CATGATGELFF. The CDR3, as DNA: TGTGCCACGGGGGCCACCGGGGAGCTGTTTTTT.

CDR3 bases: TGTGCCAGCAGCCGGGACAGGGGTTCACCCCTCCACTTT. Amino acids: CASSRDRGSPLHF. This rearrangement joins TRBV7-9 to TRBJ1-6, with 10 bases identical to TRBD1. After removal of 5 bases from V and 9 bases from J, the junction contained 1 base not matched to a gene. Per the germline V gene, CDR1 is SEHNR and CDR2 is FQNEAQ (reference sequence). The CDR3 runs to 13 residues.

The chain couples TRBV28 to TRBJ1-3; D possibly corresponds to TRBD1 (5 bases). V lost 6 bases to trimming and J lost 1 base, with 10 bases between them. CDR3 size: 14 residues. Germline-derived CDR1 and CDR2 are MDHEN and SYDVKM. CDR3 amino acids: CASSDSQSGNTIYF. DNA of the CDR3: TGTGCCAGCAGCGACAGCCAGTCTGGAAACACCATATATTTT.

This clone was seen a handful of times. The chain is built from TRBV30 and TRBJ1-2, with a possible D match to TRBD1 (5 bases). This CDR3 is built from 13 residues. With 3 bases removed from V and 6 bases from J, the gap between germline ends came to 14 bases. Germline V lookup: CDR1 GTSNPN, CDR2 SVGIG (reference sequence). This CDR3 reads CAWSPGQGNGYTF. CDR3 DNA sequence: TGTGCCTGGAGCCCTGGCCAGGGCAATGGCTACACCTTC. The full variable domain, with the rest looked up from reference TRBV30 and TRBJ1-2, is SQTIHQWPATLVQPVGSPLSLECTVEGTSNPNLYWYRQAAGRGLQLLFYSVGIGQISSEVPQNLSASRPQDRQFILSSKKLLLSDSGFYLCAWSPGQGNGYTFGSGTRLTVV.

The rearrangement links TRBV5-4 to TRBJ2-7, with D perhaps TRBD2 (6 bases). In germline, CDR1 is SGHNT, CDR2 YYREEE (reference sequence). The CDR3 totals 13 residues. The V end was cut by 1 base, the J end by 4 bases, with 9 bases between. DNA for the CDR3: TGTGCCAGCAGCTTGATGGGGGGATACGAGCAGTACTTC. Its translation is CASSLMGGYEQYF.

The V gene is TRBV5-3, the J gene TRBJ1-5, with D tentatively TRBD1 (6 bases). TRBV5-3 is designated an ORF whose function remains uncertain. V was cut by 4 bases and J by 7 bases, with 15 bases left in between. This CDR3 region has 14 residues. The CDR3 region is CARSPHQGKQPQHF. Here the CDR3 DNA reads TGTGCCAGAAGCCCACACCAGGGGAAGCAGCCCCAGCATTTT.

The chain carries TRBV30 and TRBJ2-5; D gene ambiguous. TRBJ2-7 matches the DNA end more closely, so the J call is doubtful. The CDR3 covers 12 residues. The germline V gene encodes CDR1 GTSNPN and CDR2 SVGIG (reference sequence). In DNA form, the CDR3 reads TGTGCCTGGAGTGTTTTGGGCTACGAGCAGTACTTC. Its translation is CAWSVLGYEQYF.

Here the CDR3 reads CASSVGAGTNTQYF. CDR3 DNA: TGTGCCAGCAGCGTAGGGGCCGGGACGAATACGCAGTATTTT. This chain uses TRBV9 with TRBJ2-3, with D perhaps matching TRBD1 or TRBD2 (5 bases each). The CDR3 spans 14 residues. V lost 0 bases to trimming and J lost 7 bases, with 12 bases between them. CDR1 is SGDLS and CDR2 is YYNGEE in the germline V gene.

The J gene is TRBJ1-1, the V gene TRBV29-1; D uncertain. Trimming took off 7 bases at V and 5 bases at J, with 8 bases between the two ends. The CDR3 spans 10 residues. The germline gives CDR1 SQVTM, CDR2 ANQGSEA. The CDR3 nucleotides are TGCAGCGCAGGAAGGACTGAAGCTTTCTTT. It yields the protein CSAGRTEAFF.